What follows are 29 T cell receptor beta chains derived from one specimen sequenced in a study of T cells in tuberculosis. Time point noted: new active TB diagnosis, blood taken before or within 7 days of starting treatment. TCRdb's copy holds only in-frame clones and misses some; the assay was immunoSEQ multiplex PCR. Of tens of thousands of clones listed, approximately 89% were seen once; the top ten hold about 2.4%. Sequenced here: PBMCs, sampled at tuberculosis diagnosis. The receptors were gathered from an adult with tuberculosis.

This chain joins TRBV7-7 and TRBJ2-2; possible D gene TRBD1, 6 bases. Deletions cut 5 bases from V and 0 bases from J, with 10 bases between. CDR3 length: 15 residues. Per the germline V gene, CDR1 is SSHAT and CDR2 is FNYEAQ (reference sequence). The CDR3 here is CASSPGHPNTGELFF. The CDR3 coding sequence is TGTGCCAGCAGCCCGGGACACCCGAACACCGGGGAGCTGTTTTTT.

The V gene is TRBV19, the J gene TRBJ2-1; 7 nucleotides align to TRBD1. Germline V gives CDR1 LNHDA, CDR2 SQIVND (reference sequence). This CDR3 is 16 amino acids long. With V trimmed by 4 bases and J by 5 bases, 11 bases remained unmatched. CDR3 nucleotide sequence: TGTGCCAGTAGTACAAGGGACAGACGAGGTAACAATGAGCAGTTCTTC. Translating gives CASSTRDRRGNNEQFF.

The V and J genes are TRBV2 and TRBJ2-6, with TRBD1 matching 8 bases. The CDR3 is 16 residues long. Germline CDR1 reads SNHLY; CDR2 reads FYNNEI. V gave up 10 bases and J gave up 3 bases; unmatched junction bases: 11. The CDR3 sequence: CATFADRGDGANVLTF. Written as DNA, the CDR3 is TGTGCCACCTTTGCCGACAGGGGCGATGGGGCCAACGTCCTGACTTTC.

This clone was detected only once. This sequence joins TRBV10-1 and TRBJ1-5; D gene uncertain. With 7 bases removed from V and 4 bases from J, the gap between germline ends came to 11 bases. The CDR3 is 13 amino acids. Germline CDR1 reads WNHNN; CDR2 reads SYGVQD (reference sequence). Written as DNA, the CDR3 is TGCGCCAGCACCGCTCAGTTAAATCAGCCCCAGCATTTT. Its protein product is CASTAQLNQPQHF.

The chain has TRBV30 and TRBJ1-2, with D perhaps TRBD1 (5 bases). Trimming cost V 8 bases and J 4 bases, with 17 bases left between them. This CDR3 comprises 13 residues. Germline V CDR1 and CDR2: GTSNPN, SVGIG (reference sequence). The CDR3 here is CARDLRGGYGYTF. CDR3 bases: TGTGCCCGGGACTTGAGGGGAGGCTATGGCTACACCTTC. Full variable domain (missing parts from reference TRBV30 and TRBJ1-2): SQTIHQWPATLVQPVGSPLSLECTVEGTSNPNLYWYRQAAGRGLQLLFYSVGIGQISSEVPQNLSASRPQDRQFILSSKKLLLSDSGFYLCARDLRGGYGYTFGSGTRLTVV.

V gene TRBV6-5 combines with J gene TRBJ2-3; 8 nucleotides line up with TRBD2. Germline CDR1 reads MNHEY; CDR2 reads SVGAGI. Germline trimming cut 8 bases from V and 6 bases from J; bases unmatched to any gene: 13. This CDR3 is 15 amino acids long. The chain's CDR3 is CASGQRGRGVDTQYF. Written as DNA, the CDR3 is TGTGCCAGCGGCCAGAGAGGGCGGGGGGTGGATACGCAGTATTTT.

This clone has a handful of counts. The V gene is TRBV28, the J gene TRBJ1-6; tentative D call: TRBD1 (6 bases). Per germline, CDR1 MDHEN and CDR2 SYDVKM. The V gene lost 3 bases and the J gene lost 10 bases, with 16 bases spanning the gap. The CDR3 runs to 15 residues. CDR3 in amino acids: CASSFEGTLISPLHF. The CDR3 DNA reads as TGTGCCAGCAGTTTCGAGGGGACATTAATATCACCCCTCCACTTT.

This rearrangement joins TRBV6-5 to TRBJ1-2, with D perhaps TRBD1 (6 bases). This CDR3 has 13 amino acids. The V end lost 5 bases, the J end lost 8 bases, and 15 bases lay between the germline ends. In germline, CDR1 is MNHEY, CDR2 SVGAGI. In nucleotides, the CDR3 is TGTGCCAGCAGTAAGACAGGACGGGGCGGCTACACCTTC. Translated, it gives CASSKTGRGGYTF.

The chain has TRBV11-1 and TRBJ2-1; 7 bases are shared with TRBD1. Germline CDR1 and CDR2: SGHAT and FQDESV (reference sequence). CDR3 length equals 16 residues. V trimming: 2 bases; J trimming: 1 base; junction bases outside the gene matches: 5. The CDR3, as DNA: TGTGCCAGCAGCTTACTAGACAGGGAGTCCTACAATGAGCAGTTCTTC. The encoded protein is CASSLLDRESYNEQFF.

The gene calls are TRBV15 and TRBJ1-5; D is perhaps TRBD1 (5 bases). Germline CDR1 is LNHNV and CDR2 is YYDKDF (reference sequence). Deletions cut 1 base from V and 3 bases from J, with 7 bases between. CDR3 length: 14 amino acids. CDR3 amino acids: CATSRAGFNQPQHF. CDR3 bases: TGTGCCACCAGCAGAGCAGGGTTCAATCAGCCCCAGCATTTT.

The chain joins TRBV6-6 to TRBJ2-3, with 7 bases that match TRBD2. The V and J ends lost 5 bases and 3 bases, in that order; junction bases with no gene match: 8. The CDR3 is 15 residues long. CDR1 and CDR2 from the germline V gene are MNHNY and SVGAGI (reference sequence). DNA of the CDR3: TGTGCCAGCAGTCGGCGGAGCGGGGATACAGATACGCAGTATTTT. Its protein product is CASSRRSGDTDTQYF.

This chain uses TRBV30 with TRBJ2-3, with a tentative D call TRBD1 (6 bases). Germline V gives CDR1 GTSNPN, CDR2 SVGIG (reference sequence). The CDR3 totals 15 residues. Trimming pared 5 bases from V and 2 bases from J, leaving 17 bases between. The CDR3 loop reads CAWEQQGTVTDTQYF. The CDR3 bases are TGTGCCTGGGAGCAACAGGGTACCGTCACAGATACGCAGTATTTT.

The chain combines TRBV11-2 with TRBJ2-4, with D possibly TRBD1 on 5 matching bases. This CDR3 has 18 amino acids. Germline CDR1 reads SGHAT; CDR2 reads FQNNGV. V lost 5 bases, J lost 5 bases, and 25 bases lay in between. CDR3 protein: CASSRRRGSTRVENIQYF. DNA of the CDR3: TGTGCCAGCAGCCGTCGGAGAGGCTCTACCAGGGTAGAAAACATTCAGTACTTC.

The chain carries TRBV4-1 and TRBJ2-3, with D possibly matching TRBD2 (5 bases). Germline V gene sequence: CDR1 MGHRA, CDR2 YSYEKL. The CDR3 spans 13 residues. V was cut by 1 base and J by 6 bases, with 8 bases left in between. Here the CDR3 DNA reads TGCGCCAGCAGCCAAGGACTACTTGATACGCAGTATTTT. It specifies CASSQGLLDTQYF.

The rearrangement links TRBV19 to TRBJ1-6; D might be TRBD1 (5 bases). Trimming took off 5 bases at V and 7 bases at J, with 12 bases between the two ends. The CDR3 has 14 amino acids. The germline V gene encodes CDR1 LNHDA and CDR2 SQIVND (reference sequence). CDR3 protein: CASSALDKNSPLHF. The CDR3 DNA is TGTGCCAGTAGTGCACTGGACAAGAATTCACCCCTCCACTTT.

The V call is TRBV10-1, the J call TRBJ2-1; TRBD2 matches 12 bases. The CDR3 totals 17 residues. CDR1 is WNHNN and CDR2 is SYGVQD in the germline V gene (reference sequence). V lost 0 bases, J lost 2 bases, and 2 bases stayed unmatched. The CDR3 reads CASSESRTSGAYNEQFF. CDR3 in DNA: TGCGCCAGCAGTGAGTCGCGGACTAGCGGGGCCTACAATGAGCAGTTCTTC.

This clone came up a few times. This chain links TRBV10-1 with TRBJ2-7, with 8 bases lining up with TRBD1. Per germline, CDR1 WNHNN and CDR2 SYGVQD (reference sequence). Losses at the gene ends were 6 bases for V and 6 bases for J; bases not matched to a gene: 10. This CDR3 is 14 amino acids long. The CDR3 bases are TGCGCCAGCAGGAGACAGGGGAAAAGCTGCGAGCAGTACTTC. This sequence encodes CASRRQGKSCEQYF.

The rearrangement joins TRBV9 to TRBJ2-3; TRBD2 might be the D (6 bases). The CDR3 consists of 15 residues. The V end was cut by 1 base, the J end by 4 bases, with 13 bases between. CDR1 SGDLS and CDR2 YYNGEE come from the germline V gene. CDR3 sequence reads: CASSVYVEGADTQYF. The CDR3 nucleotides read TGTGCCAGCAGCGTATACGTGGAGGGCGCAGATACGCAGTATTTT.

This clone appeared a single time. The chain joins TRBV10-1 to TRBJ2-1; 10 bases agree with TRBD1. The length of the CDR3 is 14 residues. Germline V gene sequence: CDR1 WNHNN, CDR2 SYGVQD (reference sequence). The V and J ends lost 4 bases and 6 bases, in that order; junction bases with no gene match: 3. The CDR3 bases are TGCGCCAGCAGTGCCGGGACAGGGGCCAATGAGCAGTTCTTC. Amino acids: CASSAGTGANEQFF.

The gene calls are TRBV7-2 and TRBJ2-6; D remains ambiguous. The V end was cut by 2 bases, the J end by 2 bases, with 7 bases between. From germline, CDR1 is SGHTA and CDR2 FQGNSA. There are 15 residues in the CDR3. The CDR3 DNA reads TGTGCCAGCAGCTTACGTGTAACTGGGGCCAACGTCCTGACTTTC. Translating gives CASSLRVTGANVLTF.

This clone was observed a few times. The V gene is TRBV4-2, the J gene TRBJ1-2; D remains unclear. The V and J ends lost 0 bases and 10 bases respectively, with 18 bases between them. The germline gives CDR1 LGHNA, CDR2 YNFKEQ. The CDR3 totals 15 residues. The CDR3 sequence is CASSQEGGKPRDYTF. The CDR3 DNA sequence: TGTGCCAGCAGCCAAGAGGGCGGGAAACCTAGAGACTACACCTTC.

This chain links TRBV6-1 with TRBJ2-1, with TRBD2 matching 12 bases. Germline trimming cut 8 bases from V and 8 bases from J; bases unmatched to any gene: 10. Germline V gene lookup returns CDR1 MNHNS and CDR2 SASEGT. The CDR3 has 15 amino acids. CDR3 coding DNA: TGTGCCAGCGGGATTCTAGCGGGGGGGCCCGATGAGCAGTTCTTC. Translating gives CASGILAGGPDEQFF.

The rearrangement uses TRBV18 and TRBJ1-2, with 10 bases identical to TRBD1. The J segment lost 0 bases and the V segment lost 2 bases, leaving 9 bases of the junction unmatched. In germline, CDR1 is KGHSH, CDR2 LQKENI. The CDR3 consists of 18 residues. CDR3 nucleotide sequence: TGTGCCAGCTCACCAAGGATCGACAGGGGGCAGACTAACTATGGCTACACCTTC. It translates to CASSPRIDRGQTNYGYTF.

This chain links TRBV20-1 with TRBJ1-2; possibly TRBD1 for D (6 bases). There are 11 residues in the CDR3. Germline values: CDR1 DFQATT, CDR2 SNEGSKA (reference sequence). In nucleotides, the CDR3 is TGCAAGACAGGAGCTAACTATGGCTACACCTTC. It is translated as CKTGANYGYTF.

The rearrangement links TRBV11-2 to TRBJ2-2; TRBD1 matches at 7 bases. The CDR3 runs 14 residues. CDR1 and CDR2 from the germline V gene are SGHAT and FQNNGV. Losses at the gene ends were 2 bases for V and 3 bases for J; bases not matched to a gene: 0. CDR3 DNA sequence: TGTGCCAGCAGCTTAACAGGGGACACCGGGGAGCTGTTTTTT. It translates to CASSLTGDTGELFF.

This chain joins TRBV28 and TRBJ1-2; D not resolved. Germline V gene lookup returns CDR1 MDHEN and CDR2 SYDVKM. V gave up 4 bases and J gave up 3 bases, with 12 bases separating them. The CDR3 spans 14 residues. The CDR3 sequence is CASSSTPRDYGYTF. The CDR3 DNA is TGTGCCAGCAGTTCGACTCCCCGGGACTATGGCTACACCTTC.

The rearrangement uses TRBV9 and TRBJ2-7; 8 nucleotides agree with TRBD1. With V trimmed by 3 bases and J by 0 bases, 8 bases remained unmatched. The CDR3 extends over 16 amino acids. CDR1 and CDR2 from the germline V gene are SGDLS and YYNGEE. The CDR3 nucleotides are TGTGCCAGCAGCGCAGGACAGGGTAGTTTCTCCTACGAGCAGTACTTC. It yields the protein CASSAGQGSFSYEQYF.

In this sample, this clone turned up once. The rearrangement uses TRBV30 and TRBJ1-4, with D tentatively TRBD1 (6 bases). The ends were cut back, 3 bases at V and 1 base at J, with 12 bases in the middle. Per the germline V gene, CDR1 is GTSNPN and CDR2 is SVGIG (reference sequence). CDR3 length: 15 residues. CDR3 sequence: CAWRGGGVTNEKLFF. The CDR3, as DNA: TGTGCCTGGAGGGGAGGGGGAGTAACTAATGAAAAACTGTTTTTT.

J is TRBJ2-7 and V is TRBV6-5; weak D call: TRBD1 (5 bases). Germline values: CDR1 MNHEY, CDR2 SVGAGI. The CDR3 loop spans 13 amino acids. Trimming shortened V by 2 bases and J by 5 bases, and 10 bases separated the two germline ends. CDR3 residues: CASSYGQGDEQYF. In DNA form, the CDR3 reads TGTGCCAGCAGTTACGGGCAGGGTGACGAGCAGTACTTC.